This T cell receptor beta chain was captured by sequencing in a study of T-cell reconstitution after alpha-beta-depleted transplantation in children. As it was prepared, the TCRbeta library received unique molecular identifiers. In TCRdb, the PCR reads were re-called with MiXCR into one record per CDR3 protein. The sample lists 400,000 to 500,000 distinct CDR3 sequences, 9.5% to 13% occurring once. This clonotype was seen a handful of times. Looked up from germline, CDR1 is MNHNS and CDR2 is SASEGT. This CDR3 region has 16 residues. Source: PBMCs from the stem cell graft donor, taken from the stem cell graft. The clonotype comes from a human donor who donated a stem cell graft to a child with acute myeloid leukemia. V gene TRBV6-1 combines with J gene TRBJ2-7; 11 nucleotides align to TRBD2. The CDR3 spells CETKRLAGSVSYEQYF. The CDR3, as DNA: TGTGAGACGAAGCGACTAGCGGGGAGCGTCTCCTACGAGCAGTACTTC.